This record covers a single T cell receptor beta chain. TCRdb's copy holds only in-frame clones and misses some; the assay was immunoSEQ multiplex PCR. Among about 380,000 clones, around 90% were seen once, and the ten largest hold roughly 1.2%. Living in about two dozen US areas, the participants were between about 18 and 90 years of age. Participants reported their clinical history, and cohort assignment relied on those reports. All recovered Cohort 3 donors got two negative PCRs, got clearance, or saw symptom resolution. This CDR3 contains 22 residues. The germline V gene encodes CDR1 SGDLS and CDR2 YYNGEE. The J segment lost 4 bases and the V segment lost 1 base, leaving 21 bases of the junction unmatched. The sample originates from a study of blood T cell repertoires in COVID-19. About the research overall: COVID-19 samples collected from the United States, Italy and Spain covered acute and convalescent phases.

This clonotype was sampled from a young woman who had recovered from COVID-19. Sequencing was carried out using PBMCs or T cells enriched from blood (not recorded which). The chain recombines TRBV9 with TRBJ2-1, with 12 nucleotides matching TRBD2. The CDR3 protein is CASSVKGVFRPTSGGIYNEQFF. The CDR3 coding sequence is TGTGCCAGCAGCGTAAAGGGGGTTTTTCGGCCGACTAGCGGGGGCATTTACAATGAGCAGTTCTTC. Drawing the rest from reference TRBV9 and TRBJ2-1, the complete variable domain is DSGVTQTPKHLITATGQRVTLRCSPRSGDLSVYWYQQSLDQGLQFLIQYYNGEERAKGNILERFSAQQFPDLHSELNLSSLELGDSALYFCASSVKGVFRPTSGGIYNEQFFGPGTRLTVL.